A single sample gave rise to the 19 T cell receptor beta chains below, sequenced in a study of CD8 T cells in Susac syndrome. RNA amounts of roughly 0.45 to 1 ug underwent reverse transcription with random hexamers. TCRdb recomputed calls from the immunoSEQ multiplex PCR reads with MiXCR, one row per CDR3 protein. The top ten clones hold around 0.1% of a sample with about 210,000 distinct CDR3 sequences, roughly 96% of them seen once. The sample consisted of CD4+ T cells from PBMCs. These receptors were collected from a human donor in good health.

The rearrangement joins TRBV16 to TRBJ2-4, with D possibly being TRBD1 (5 bases). CDR1 and CDR2 from the germline V gene are KGHSY and FQNENV. The CDR3 has 13 amino acids. V was shortened by 4 bases and J by 6 bases, with 10 bases between the two germline ends. Here the CDR3 DNA reads TGTGCCAGCAGCCCAGACAGACTAAACATTCAGTACTTC. Translated, it gives CASSPDRLNIQYF.

This chain connects TRBV7-2 to TRBJ1-1; no clear D gene. Germline lookup yields CDR1 SGHTA and CDR2 FQGNSA. There are 15 residues in the CDR3. V gave up 2 bases and J gave up 1 base, with 11 bases separating them. CDR3 region: CASSLWGQENTEAFF. CDR3 DNA: TGTGCCAGCAGCTTATGGGGTCAGGAGAACACTGAAGCTTTCTTT.

The CDR3 DNA reads as TGTGCCAGCACTAGCGCCCTTGGCGGTCAAGAGACCCAGTACTTC. It codes for CASTSALGGQETQYF. This chain joins TRBV6-2 or TRBV6-3 and TRBJ2-5, with D perhaps matching TRBD2 (6 bases). CDR1 is MNHEY, CDR2 SVGEGT, per germline. Trimming removed 7 bases at V and 2 bases at J, with 17 bases between. The CDR3 runs 15 residues.

CDR3 in DNA: TGTGCCAGTAGGCAGCGGGCAGGGGTCAATGAGCAGTTCTTC. This gives the protein CASRQRAGVNEQFF. The V call is TRBV19, the J call TRBJ2-1; D may correspond to TRBD1 or TRBD2 (6 bases each). CDR3 length: 14 amino acids. Trimming cost V 6 bases and J 6 bases, with 15 bases left between them. Germline V gives CDR1 LNHDA, CDR2 SQIVND (reference sequence).

The J gene is TRBJ2-3, the V gene TRBV5-6, with TRBD1 as a possible D gene (5 bases). From germline, CDR1 is SGHDT and CDR2 YYEEEE. This CDR3 has 18 residues. The V and J ends lost 0 bases and 5 bases respectively, with 22 bases between them. In nucleotides, the CDR3 is TGTGCCAGCAGCTTGGGTTGGAGATTCTCAAGGGGCCGAGATACGCAGTATTTT. This gives the protein CASSLGWRFSRGRDTQYF. Full variable domain (remainder filled in from reference TRBV5-6 and TRBJ2-3): DAGVTQSPTHLIKTRGQQVTLRCSPKSGHDTVSWYQQALGQGPQFIFQYYEEEERQRGNFPDRFSGHQFPNYSSELNVNALLLGDSALYLCASSLGWRFSRGRDTQYFGPGTRLTVL.

The chain couples TRBV19 to TRBJ1-1; the D gene is possibly TRBD1 (6 bases). This CDR3 region has 13 residues. The germline V and J ends were trimmed by 8 bases and 0 bases, with 10 bases remaining between them. Germline values: CDR1 LNHDA, CDR2 SQIVND (reference sequence). The CDR3 sequence is CASLQGMNTEAFF. The CDR3 nucleotides read TGTGCCAGTTTACAGGGAATGAACACTGAAGCTTTCTTT.

This clonotype was recorded once. The DNA of the CDR3 is TGTGCCAGCAGCCAAGGATGGTCCAACCGTGGGCCCCAGCATTTT. This translates into CASSQGWSNRGPQHF. This rearrangement joins TRBV3-1 to TRBJ1-5; D ambiguous. The germline CDR1 and CDR2 sequences are LGHDT and YNNKEL (reference sequence). Trimming left V 1 base short and J 9 bases short, with 16 bases between. This CDR3 is built from 15 residues.

The V call is TRBV20-1, the J call TRBJ2-3; D not certain. Trimming removed 0 bases at V and 4 bases at J, with 5 bases between. The germline V gene encodes CDR1 DFQATT and CDR2 SNEGSKA (reference sequence). This CDR3 comprises 12 residues. CDR3 loop: CSAREVPDTQYF. Written as DNA, the CDR3 is TGCAGTGCTAGAGAGGTCCCAGATACGCAGTATTTT.

The chain uses TRBV6-5 and TRBJ2-7; D is possibly TRBD1 or TRBD2 (5 bases each). Germline V gives CDR1 MNHEY, CDR2 SVGAGI. Trimming removed 0 bases from V and 3 bases from J, with 12 bases in between. CDR3 size: 15 residues. CDR3 nucleotide sequence: TGTGCCAGCAGTTACTCGCAGGGACGAGGCTACGAGCAGTACTTC. Residues: CASSYSQGRGYEQYF.

This CDR3 is CASSPGGGAREQYV. In DNA form, the CDR3 reads TGTGCCAGCAGCCCCGGCGGAGGGGCGCGGGAGCAGTACGTC. V gene TRBV28 combines with J gene TRBJ2-7, with a tentative D call TRBD2 (6 bases). Germline CDR1 MDHEN, CDR2 SYDVKM. The length of the CDR3 is 14 residues. The V and J ends lost 6 bases and 7 bases respectively, with 19 bases between them.

The chain uses TRBV7-3 and TRBJ2-6; D unclear. The CDR3 sequence is 16 residues long. The V gene lost 4 bases and the J gene lost 4 bases, with 14 bases spanning the gap. Germline V gene lookup returns CDR1 SGHTA and CDR2 FQGTGA. The CDR3 loop reads CASSSSHVPGANVLTF. The CDR3 bases are TGTGCCAGCAGCTCATCTCATGTACCGGGGGCCAACGTCCTGACTTTC.

The chain recombines TRBV3-1 with TRBJ2-1; possibly TRBD2 for D (5 bases). Germline CDR1 is LGHDT and CDR2 is YNNKEL (reference sequence). The CDR3 runs 12 residues. V lost 6 bases and J 10 bases, leaving 13 bases between the germline ends. The CDR3 DNA is TGTGCCAGCAGTGGTAGCGTAGGCGAGCAGTTCTTC. Amino acids: CASSGSVGEQFF.

The chain uses TRBV29-1 and TRBJ2-3; 12 bases map to TRBD2. The CDR3 contains 15 residues. Germline-derived CDR1 and CDR2 are SQVTM and ANQGSEA. With V trimmed by 4 bases and J by 2 bases, 4 bases remained unmatched. As DNA, the CDR3 is TGCAGCGTTGTCCGACTAGCGGGGGTCACAGATACGCAGTATTTT. Translation: CSVVRLAGVTDTQYF.

This clonotype was seen just once. This chain connects TRBV30 to TRBJ2-5; 7 bases are shared with TRBD2. In germline, CDR1 is GTSNPN, CDR2 SVGIG (reference sequence). CDR3 length: 11 amino acids. CDR3 region: CATTGGETQYF. Here the CDR3 DNA reads TGTGCTACAACGGGGGGAGAGACCCAGTACTTC.

The chain employs TRBV29-1 and TRBJ2-2; 7 positions match TRBD1. Germline V gene lookup returns CDR1 SQVTM and CDR2 ANQGSEA. The CDR3 is 13 amino acids. After removal of 7 bases from V and 7 bases from J, the junction contained 9 bases not matched to a gene. The chain's CDR3 is CSGNRGGGGELFF. For the CDR3, the DNA is TGCAGCGGTAACAGGGGTGGCGGCGGGGAGCTGTTTTTT.

V and J are TRBV12-3 or TRBV12-4 and TRBJ2-2, with TRBD2 matching 8 bases. The CDR3 spans 15 residues. J gave up 1 base and V 5 bases, and 3 bases lay outside the gene matches. CDR3 sequence: CASSDTSGNTGELFF. Here the CDR3 DNA reads TGTGCCAGCAGTGATACTAGCGGGAACACCGGGGAGCTGTTTTTT.

This clonotype was counted a single time. The CDR3 DNA sequence: TGCAGTGCTAGAAAGGCAGGGGTCGGCTATGGCTACACCTTC. Protein sequence: CSARKAGVGYGYTF. This sequence joins TRBV20-1 and TRBJ1-2; maybe TRBD1 (6 bases). The CDR3 loop spans 14 amino acids. Germline V lookup: CDR1 DFQATT, CDR2 SNEGSKA (reference sequence). Trimming left V 2 bases short and J 4 bases short, with 14 bases between.

The chain combines TRBV20-1 with TRBJ2-3, with 7 bases lining up with TRBD1. CDR1 is DFQATT and CDR2 is SNEGSKA in the germline V gene (reference sequence). Trimming took 5 bases from V and 1 from J; bases not matched to a gene: 6. The CDR3 has 14 amino acids. CDR3 residues: CSAGRGLGTDTQYF. The CDR3 DNA sequence: TGCAGTGCTGGAAGGGGGCTTGGCACAGATACGCAGTATTTT.

CDR3 sequence reads: CASSQLGSDGYTF. The CDR3 DNA reads TGTGCCAGCAGCCAGCTGGGGTCGGATGGCTACACCTTC. V usage is TRBV3-1 and J usage is TRBJ1-2, with D hard to call. CDR3 length equals 13 residues. Trimming took off 3 bases at V and 6 bases at J, with 11 bases between the two ends. Germline assignment: CDR1 LGHDT and CDR2 YNNKEL (reference sequence).